This T cell receptor (beta chain) was identified during a study of blood T cells in healthy people across ages. Study-level points and caveats: Strong correlation existed between TCR beta diversity and naive T cell percentage. As age increased, TCR beta diversity per million T cells fell in a roughly linear fashion.

Primers used in a second PCR of about 6 to 11 cycles were a sample-barcoded 5' primer and a J-beta primer mix. TCRdb used MiXCR to reprocess the 5' RACE reads, holding one entry per CDR3 protein. The sample consists of around 710,000 distinct CDR3 sequences, 43% of them appearing once. Germline assignment: CDR1 SGHTA and CDR2 FQGNSA. The CDR3 runs 12 residues. V lost 3 bases and J lost 12, with 15 bases in between. Researchers collected roughly 9.8 milliliters of peripheral blood from every single donor. In its sample, this clonotype was seen a few times. Its antigen is undetermined. The clonotype originates from a woman aged 55-69 years in good health. The material sequenced was blood. The chain couples TRBV7-2 to TRBJ2-7; a weak D match, TRBD2 (5 bases). The CDR3: CASSFPGGSGYF. The CDR3 DNA follows: TGTGCCAGCAGCTTCCCCGGCGGGTCTGGGTACTTC.